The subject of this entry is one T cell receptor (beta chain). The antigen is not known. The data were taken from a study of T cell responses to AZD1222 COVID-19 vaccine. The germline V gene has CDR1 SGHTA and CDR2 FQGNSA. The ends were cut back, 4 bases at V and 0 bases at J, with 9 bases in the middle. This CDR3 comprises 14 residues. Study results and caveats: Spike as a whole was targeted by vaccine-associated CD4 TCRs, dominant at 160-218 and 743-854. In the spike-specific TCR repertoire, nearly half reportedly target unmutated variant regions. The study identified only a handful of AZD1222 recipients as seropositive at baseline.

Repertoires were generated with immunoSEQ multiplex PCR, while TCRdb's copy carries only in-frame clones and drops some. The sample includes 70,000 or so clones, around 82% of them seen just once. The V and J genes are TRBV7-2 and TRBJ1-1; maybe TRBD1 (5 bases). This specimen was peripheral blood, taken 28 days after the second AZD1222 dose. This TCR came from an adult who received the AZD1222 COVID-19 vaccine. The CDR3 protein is CASSSPRVNTEAFF. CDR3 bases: TGTGCCAGCAGCTCCCCCAGGGTGAACACTGAAGCTTTCTTT.